These 14 T cell receptor beta chains were sequenced from one sample in a study of CD8 T cells in ankylosing spondylitis. TCRdb re-derived calls from the 5' RACE reads in MiXCR, one entry per CDR3 protein. This repertoire shows about 250,000 distinct CDR3 sequences, roughly a third found once; its top ten account for roughly 4.2%. Material: blood, either unsorted or a sorted T cell fraction (not recorded which). These receptor sequences come from a male donor with ankylosing spondylitis or in good health (not recorded which).

The chain combines TRBV5-1 with TRBJ1-1; tentatively, D is TRBD1 (5 bases). V was cut by 0 bases and J by 3 bases, with 6 bases left in between. This CDR3 has 13 amino acids. Germline lookup yields CDR1 SGHRS and CDR2 YFSETQ. CDR3 amino acids: CASSLEQDTEAFF. As DNA, the CDR3 is TGCGCCAGCAGCTTGGAACAGGACACTGAAGCTTTCTTT.

This clonotype was seen only a few times. V and J are TRBV12-3 or TRBV12-4 and TRBJ2-5; D not resolved. The ends were cut back, 3 bases at V and 2 bases at J, with 7 bases in the middle. CDR3 length: 13 residues. CDR3 bases: TGTGCCAGCAGTTTTGAGGAGCAAGAGACCCAGTACTTC. Protein sequence: CASSFEEQETQYF.

This clonotype showed up just a few times. The chain couples TRBV28 to TRBJ2-7, with D unresolved. CDR3 length: 13 residues. V was cut by 10 bases and J by 4 bases, with 17 bases left in between. The germline gives CDR1 MDHEN, CDR2 SYDVKM. DNA for the CDR3: TGTGCCACCGGAAGCCCCCAGGCGTACGAGCAGTACTTC. Encoded protein: CATGSPQAYEQYF. Full variable domain (outside the CDR3, taken from reference TRBV28 and TRBJ2-7): DVKVTQSSRYLVKRTGEKVFLECVQDMDHENMFWYRQDPGLGLRLIYFSYDVKMKEKGDIPEGYSVSREKKERFSLILESASTNQTSMYLCATGSPQAYEQYFGPGTRLTVT.

About this clonotype: A read error may account for a junction end that differs from germline. The V call is TRBV6-5, the J call TRBJ1-1, with D unresolved. Looked up from germline, CDR1 is MNHEY and CDR2 is SVGAGI. The CDR3 length is 16 residues. CDR3 sequence reads: CDSSYSRAAMNTEAFF. DNA for the CDR3: TGTGACAGCAGTTACTCGAGGGCGGCCATGAACACTGAAGCTTTCTTT.

The gene calls are TRBV20-1 and TRBJ2-1, with no clear D. CDR3 length: 15 residues. Trimming shortened V by 0 bases and J by 7 bases, and 16 bases separated the two germline ends. CDR1 and CDR2 from the germline V gene are DFQATT and SNEGSKA (reference sequence). The DNA of the CDR3 is TGCAGTGCTAGAGATATGCAGCCTCGAAGGAATGAGCAGTTCTTC. It translates to CSARDMQPRRNEQFF.

Only a few counts were recorded for this clonotype. V usage is TRBV20-1 and J usage is TRBJ2-7; no clear D gene. Between the trimmed V and J ends, which lost 0 bases and 5 bases, there was a span of 17 bases. The CDR3 contains 15 residues. Germline V gene data show CDR1 as DFQATT and CDR2 as SNEGSKA (reference sequence). CDR3 in DNA: TGCAGTGCTAGAGACCCGGCTACTATCACTAACGAGCAGTACTTC. Its protein is CSARDPATITNEQYF.

J is TRBJ1-5 and V is TRBV20-1; D ambiguous. The CDR3 runs 15 residues. V lost 3 bases to trimming and J lost 0 bases, with 12 bases between them. CDR1 DFQATT and CDR2 SNEGSKA come from the germline V gene (reference sequence). The CDR3 reads CSASPLSFSNQPQHF. Here the CDR3 DNA reads TGCAGTGCTAGTCCCCTATCGTTTAGCAATCAGCCCCAGCATTTT.

The chain carries TRBV20-1 and TRBJ2-3; D remains unclear. The germline CDR1 and CDR2 sequences are DFQATT and SNEGSKA (reference sequence). Trimming left V 3 bases short and J 4 bases short, with 11 bases between. CDR3 size: 13 residues. The CDR3 DNA follows: TGCAGTGCTAGCTGGGGATCAGCAGATACGCAGTATTTT. Translated: CSASWGSADTQYF.

The J gene is TRBJ2-3, the V gene TRBV12-3 or TRBV12-4, with 11 nucleotides matching TRBD2. This CDR3 has 16 amino acids. V dropped 5 bases and J dropped 2; count of bases not matched to a gene: 6. CDR3 nucleotides: TGTGCCAGCAGTCACCGACTAGCGGGGTACACAGATACGCAGTATTTT. Protein: CASSHRLAGYTDTQYF.

The genes are TRBV21-1 and TRBJ2-7; the D segment call TRBD1 is taken from the table without a DNA check. TRBV21-1 is a pseudogene segment. CDR3 length: 16 residues. The CDR3 DNA reads TGTGCCAGCAGCAAAGCGCCGGACAGTCACTCCTACGAGCAGTACTTC. Encoded protein: CASSKAPDSHSYEQYF.

The CDR3 sequence is CASSLSGTVSSYEQYF. The CDR3 DNA is TGTGCCAGCAGCTTATCCGGGACAGTGAGCTCCTACGAGCAGTACTTC. The chain is built from TRBV11-2 and TRBJ2-7; 7 bases are shared with TRBD1. The germline gives CDR1 SGHAT, CDR2 FQNNGV. CDR3 length: 16 amino acids. V gave up 2 bases and J gave up 0 bases; unmatched junction bases: 7.

This clonotype was picked up a small number of times. The chain is built from TRBV20-1 and TRBJ2-7; 9 bases match TRBD1. The germline gives CDR1 DFQATT, CDR2 SNEGSKA (reference sequence). V was clipped by 1 base and J by 2 bases; unmatched bases: 9. There are 16 residues in the CDR3. The CDR3 DNA is TGCAGTGCTAGAGGGGGAGGGACAGGGAGAACCTACGAGCAGTACTTC. Protein: CSARGGGTGRTYEQYF.

The chain links TRBV11-2 to TRBJ2-3, with 7 bases matching TRBD2. Germline CDR1 reads SGHAT; CDR2 reads FQNNGV. The CDR3 sequence is 16 residues long. J lost 4 bases, V lost 4 bases, and 11 bases had no gene match. The CDR3 sequence is CASSSPLSGAPDTQYF. The DNA of the CDR3 is TGTGCCAGCAGCTCCCCCCTCAGCGGGGCCCCAGATACGCAGTATTTT.

The chain recombines TRBV5-6 with TRBJ2-7; D remains ambiguous. Trimming shortened V by 0 bases and J by 3 bases, and 10 bases separated the two germline ends. CDR1 and CDR2 (germline): SGHDT, YYEEEE. This CDR3 comprises 14 residues. In DNA, the CDR3 is TGTGCCAGCAGCTTGGTCGACTCCCACTACGAGCAGTACTTC. Translated, it gives CASSLVDSHYEQYF.